A single sample gave rise to the 12 T cell receptor beta chains below, sequenced in a study of blood T cell repertoires in COVID-19. Here immunoSEQ multiplex PCR was the method, and the copy in TCRdb shows in-frame clones only, minus some. The table shows about 250,000 clones, with 65% to 85% occurring only once. The sample comprised peripheral blood. Receptors were obtained from a man aged 40-49 years with acute or convalescent COVID-19.

The CDR3 DNA sequence: TGTGCCAGCTCACCAAGGACAGGGGGGTGGGAGCAGTACTTC. Protein product: CASSPRTGGWEQYF. V usage is TRBV18 and J usage is TRBJ2-7, with TRBD1 matching 10 bases. The CDR3 runs 14 residues. V was clipped by 2 bases and J by 7 bases; unmatched bases: 5. Germline V lookup: CDR1 KGHSH, CDR2 LQKENI.

This clone was seen just once. The chain is built from TRBV6-5 and TRBJ2-5, with a possible D match to TRBD2 (5 bases). The CDR3 is 14 residues long. Trimming cost V 2 bases and J 4 bases, with 11 bases left between them. The germline gives CDR1 MNHEY, CDR2 SVGAGI. CDR3 region: CASSYEGRGETQYF. The CDR3 DNA reads as TGTGCCAGCAGTTACGAGGGCCGGGGAGAGACCCAGTACTTC.

The chain is built from TRBV29-1 and TRBJ1-2, with 7 bases fitting TRBD1. The CDR3 length is 17 residues. Per the germline V gene, CDR1 is SQVTM and CDR2 is ANQGSEA. The J segment lost 1 base and the V segment lost 0 bases, leaving 11 bases of the junction unmatched. The CDR3 nucleotides are TGCAGCGTTGAAGATTGGGGGACAGACTTTTTTAACTATGGCTACACCTTC. It yields the protein CSVEDWGTDFFNYGYTF.

This chain joins TRBV6-1 and TRBJ2-6; D is uncertain. CDR3 size: 15 residues. Per the germline V gene, CDR1 is MNHNS and CDR2 is SASEGT. V was shortened by 0 bases and J by 8 bases, with 11 bases between the two germline ends. The CDR3 protein is CASSEARHWTNVLTF. CDR3 nucleotides: TGTGCCAGCAGTGAAGCGAGACATTGGACCAACGTCCTGACTTTC.

The chain recombines TRBV6-1 with TRBJ2-4; 7 bases map to TRBD1. The CDR3 sequence is 17 residues long. After removal of 0 bases from V and 2 bases from J, the junction contained 7 bases not matched to a gene. From germline, CDR1 is MNHNS and CDR2 SASEGT. CDR3 amino acids: CASSEALRGRPKNIQYF. The CDR3 DNA follows: TGTGCCAGCAGTGAAGCGCTGAGGGGGCGACCCAAAAACATTCAGTACTTC.

The chain is built from TRBV3-1 (or the pseudogene TRBV3-2) and TRBJ1-3, with a weak D call TRBD1 (5 bases). CDR1 is LGHDT, CDR2 YNNKEL, per germline (reference sequence). The CDR3 runs 17 residues. V gave up 0 bases and J gave up 0 bases, with 12 bases separating them. This CDR3 reads CASSQDSRGYSGNTIYF. The CDR3 DNA reads TGTGCCAGCAGCCAAGATTCAAGGGGTTACTCTGGAAACACCATATATTTT.

This clone is a singleton in its sample. The chain employs TRBV19 and TRBJ1-3; D might be TRBD1 (6 bases). Per germline, CDR1 LNHDA and CDR2 SQIVND (reference sequence). The CDR3 contains 14 residues. Trimming shortened V by 6 bases and J by 7 bases, and 16 bases separated the two germline ends. In DNA, the CDR3 is TGTGCCAGTAGCCCGGACAGCATTGCGAACACCATATATTTT. Translating gives CASSPDSIANTIYF.

The chain couples TRBV2 to TRBJ1-5; D not resolved. The V end was cut by 3 bases, the J end by 0 bases, with 9 bases between. Germline CDR1 SNHLY, CDR2 FYNNEI. The CDR3 consists of 15 residues. The CDR3 sequence: CASSEERNSNQPQHF. In DNA, the CDR3 is TGTGCCAGCAGTGAGGAGAGAAATAGCAATCAGCCCCAGCATTTT.

Only a few counts were recorded for this clone. The V call is TRBV3-1 (or the pseudogene TRBV3-2), the J call TRBJ1-3, with D uncertain. V was clipped by 1 base and J by 1 base, with 8 bases between them. This CDR3 spans 15 amino acids. Germline V gene sequence: CDR1 LGHDT, CDR2 YNNKEL (reference sequence). CDR3 DNA sequence: TGTGCCAGCAGCCAAGGTGGTAGTTCTGGAAACACCATATATTTT. It specifies CASSQGGSSGNTIYF.

The table lists this clone with a count of one. The gene calls are TRBV4-1 and TRBJ1-1, with 12 nucleotides matching TRBD1. The CDR3 length is 18 residues. The germline V gene has CDR1 MGHRA and CDR2 YSYEKL. The J segment lost 10 bases and the V segment lost 4 bases, leaving 19 bases of the junction unmatched. The CDR3 here is CASSLATLGQGAGEGAFF. CDR3 nucleotides: TGCGCCAGCAGCCTGGCAACTCTGGGACAGGGGGCCGGGGAGGGAGCTTTCTTT.

The chain is built from TRBV27 and TRBJ2-1; 11 bases align to TRBD1. The germline gives CDR1 MNHEY, CDR2 SMNVEV (reference sequence). This CDR3 region has 18 residues. V lost 1 base, J lost 9 bases, and 14 bases stayed unmatched. The CDR3 loop is CASSLLGEGTGGRGEQFF. The CDR3, as DNA: TGTGCCAGCAGTTTATTGGGGGAAGGGACAGGGGGAAGGGGTGAGCAGTTCTTC.

V and J are TRBV2 and TRBJ1-2; 7 nucleotides line up with TRBD1. Germline V gives CDR1 SNHLY, CDR2 FYNNEI. CDR3 length: 13 residues. J gave up 2 bases and V 5 bases, and 2 bases lay outside the gene matches. As DNA, the CDR3 is TGTGCCAGCAGTCAGACAGGGAACTATGGCTACACCTTC. Its protein product is CASSQTGNYGYTF.